The rows below give T cell receptor beta chains drawn from one sample of a study of blood T cell repertoires in COVID-19. TCRdb's copy holds only in-frame clones and misses some; the assay was immunoSEQ multiplex PCR. Among about 42,000 clones listed, nearly 90% were seen once. Sample: peripheral blood. These receptors were taken from a human donor in a cohort sampled during active COVID-19. Both conserved end residues are part of each CDR3. A D gene is named only where the DNA matches it firmly. Only part of the rows carry a size: once, few, many, or a class if the clone is expanded.

TRBJ1-4 | . | TRBD1 | 17 | TRBV11-2 | CASSPGGGPYTNEKLFF | TGTGCCAGCAGCCCGGGAGGGGGCCCTTATACTAATGAAAAACTGTTTTTT
TRBJ2-1 | . | TRBD2 | 14 | TRBV19 | CASSGGVLHNEQFF | TGTGCCTCTAGTGGGGGGGTTCTTCACAATGAGCAGTTCTTC
TRBJ1-2 | . | . | 15 | TRBV18 | CASSLEGQVNYGYTF | TGTGCCAGCTCGCTCGAGGGACAAGTTAACTATGGCTACACCTTC
TRBJ2-2 | once | TRBD2 | 15 | TRBV19 | CATRHSGGASGELFF | TGTGCCACCCGCCATAGCGGGGGGGCCTCCGGGGAGCTGTTTTTT
TRBJ2-7 | medium-sized | . | 13 | TRBV30 | CAWTGYNSYEQYF | TGTGCCTGGACAGGGTACAACTCCTACGAGCAGTACTTC
TRBJ1-6 | . | . | 14 | TRBV10-3 | CATTRDSYNSPLHF | TGTGCCACCACCCGGGACTCCTATAATTCACCCCTCCACTTT
TRBJ2-6 | . | . | 16 | TRBV6-4 | CASSDSISSGANVLTF | TGTGCCAGCAGTGACTCGATTAGCTCTGGGGCCAACGTCCTGACTTTC
TRBJ2-3 | . | . | 14 | TRBV6-5 | CASRRGEDTDTQYF | TGTGCCAGCAGACGAGGTGAGGACACAGATACGCAGTATTTT
TRBJ1-4 | . | TRBD1 | 15 | TRBV7-2 | CASSPRTGSNEKLFF | TGTGCCAGCAGCCCAAGGACAGGGAGTAATGAAAAACTGTTTTTT
TRBJ2-3 | . | TRBD2 | 15 | TRBV5-4 | CASSLGSGGTDTQYF | TGTGCCAGCAGCTTGGGTAGCGGGGGGACAGATACGCAGTATTTT
TRBJ2-7 | . | TRBD1 | 15 | TRBV7-9 | CASSLAQGTAYEQYF | TGTGCCAGCAGCTTAGCGCAGGGGACAGCCTACGAGCAGTACTTC
TRBJ2-3 | . | TRBD2 | 16 | TRBV5-4 | CASSLFLAGGIDTQYF | TGTGCCAGCAGCTTGTTCCTAGCGGGAGGAATAGATACGCAGTATTTT
TRBJ2-1 | . | . | 14 | TRBV2 | CASSEMGANNEQFF | TGTGCCAGCAGTGAAATGGGAGCTAACAATGAGCAGTTCTTC
TRBJ1-1 | . | . | 13 | TRBV11-2 | CASSLGVRGRAFF | TGTGCCAGCAGCTTAGGGGTGAGAGGGAGGGCTTTCTTT
TRBJ1-2 | . | . | 11 | TRBV7-8 | CASSPGQIVNF | TGTGCCAGCAGCCCTGGACAGATTGTGAACTTC
TRBJ2-2 | . | . | 12 | TRBV11-2 | CATRLAAGELFF | TGTGCCACCCGACTGGCGGCCGGGGAGCTGTTTTTT
TRBJ2-2 | . | . | 16 | TRBV4-1 | CASSQAARVRTGELFF | TGCGCCAGCAGCCAAGCGGCCCGGGTACGGACCGGGGAGCTGTTTTTT
TRBJ2-7 | . | TRBD2 | 14 | TRBV2 | CASSRAGRVNEQYF | TGTGCCAGCAGTAGGGCAGGGAGGGTTAACGAGCAGTACTTC
TRBJ1-4 | . | . | 15 | TRBV29-1 | CSVGGFSSIGEKLFF | TGCAGTGTTGGAGGTTTTAGTTCCATCGGGGAAAAACTGTTTTTT
TRBJ1-2 | . | . | 15 | TRBV5-5 | CASSLLSLGGDGYTF | TGTGCCAGCAGCTTACTGTCCCTAGGAGGCGATGGCTACACCTTC
TRBJ1-5 | . | TRBD1 | 13 | TRBV25-1 | CASGTGGNQPQHF | TGTGCCAGCGGGACAGGGGGGAATCAGCCCCAGCATTTT
TRBJ2-1 | . | . | 16 | TRBV9 | CASSLTGGPFYNEQFF | TGTGCCAGCAGCCTGACGGGGGGCCCTTTCTACAATGAGCAGTTCTTC
TRBJ2-7 | once | . | 15 | TRBV6-5 | CASSYRQGYMGEQYF | TGTGCCAGCAGTTACCGCCAGGGGTATATGGGCGAGCAGTACTTC
TRBJ1-2 | . | TRBD1 | 12 | TRBV2 | CASNQGADGYTF | TGTGCCAGCAATCAGGGGGCCGATGGCTACACCTTC
TRBJ2-1 | . | . | 17 | TRBV7-2 | CASSLPSTGSSYNEQFF | TGTGCCAGCAGCCTCCCCTCGACTGGGAGCTCCTACAATGAGCAGTTCTTC
TRBJ1-1 | . | . | 14 | TRBV14 | CASSRYRVGTEAFF | TGTGCCAGCAGCCGATACAGGGTAGGGACTGAAGCTTTCTTT
TRBJ1-1 | . | . | 15 | TRBV7-6 | CASSSPRGLGTEAFF | TGTGCCAGCAGCTCACCCCGCGGGTTGGGCACTGAAGCTTTCTTT
TRBJ2-7 | . | . | 15 | TRBV6-2/TRBV6-3 | CASSHSVGGPYEQYF | TGTGCCAGCAGCCATTCCGTCGGGGGGCCCTACGAGCAGTACTTC
TRBJ1-1 | . | . | 12 | TRBV29-1 | CSVEYGGTEAFF | TGCAGCGTTGAATACGGGGGGACTGAAGCTTTCTTT
TRBJ1-1 | few | . | 12 | TRBV10-1 | CASSESGEKAFF | TGCGCCAGCAGTGAGTCGGGAGAAAAAGCTTTCTTT
TRBJ2-3 | . | . | 14 | TRBV5-1 | CASRGLEGAGTQYF | TGCGCCAGCAGGGGACTAGAGGGGGCTGGTACGCAGTATTTT
TRBJ1-5 | medium-sized | TRBD1 | 13 | TRBV7-6 | CASSLGQGQPQHF | TGTGCCAGCAGCTTAGGACAGGGTCAGCCCCAGCATTTT
TRBJ2-3 | . | . | 15 | TRBV5-1 | CASSLEGDATDTQYF | TGCGCCAGCAGCTTGGAGGGAGATGCCACAGATACGCAGTATTTT
TRBJ2-7 | few | TRBD1 | 15 | TRBV19 | CASSISGTDMYEQYF | TGTGCCAGTAGTATCAGTGGGACAGATATGTACGAGCAGTACTTC
TRBJ1-2 | . | . | 14 | TRBV4-1 | CASSQGGSRYGYTF | TGCGCCAGCAGCCAAGGGGGCAGCCGCTATGGCTACACCTTC
TRBJ2-3 | . | . | 12 | TRBV27 | CASSGESDTQYF | TGTGCCAGCAGCGGGGAATCAGATACGCAGTATTTT
TRBJ1-3 | . | TRBD1 | 14 | TRBV19 | CASTKQGSENTIYF | TGTGCCAGTACCAAACAGGGGTCAGAAAACACCATATATTTT
TRBJ1-2 | . | . | 13 | TRBV5-1 | CASSLQGTQGYTF | TGCGCCAGCAGCTTGCAGGGGACACAAGGCTACACCTTC
TRBJ1-2 | . | . | 17 | TRBV5-4 | CASSLSGTLSANYGYTF | TGTGCCAGCAGCTTGTCCGGGACTCTCTCCGCTAACTATGGCTACACCTTC
TRBJ1-6 | . | TRBD1 | 16 | TRBV30 | CAWSDDRVSYNSPLHF | TGTGCCTGGAGTGACGACAGGGTTTCCTATAATTCACCCCTCCACTTT
TRBJ1-1 | . | . | 13 | TRBV7-2 | CASSLSGGTEAFF | TGTGCCAGCAGCTTATCGGGGGGCACTGAAGCTTTCTTT
TRBJ2-1 | . | . | 15 | TRBV18 | CASSPLSSSYNEQFF | TGTGCCAGCTCACCACTTTCTAGCTCCTACAATGAGCAGTTCTTC
TRBJ1-1 | . | TRBD1 | 15 | TRBV19 | CASSTTGAQHTEAFF | TGTGCCAGTAGTACTACAGGGGCCCAACACACTGAAGCTTTCTTT
TRBJ2-1 | . | TRBD1 | 14 | TRBV5-4 | CASSLRTGGDEQFF | TGTGCCAGCAGCTTGAGAACAGGGGGCGATGAGCAGTTCTTC
TRBJ2-3 | . | TRBD1 | 16 | TRBV9 | CASSIYRGELSDTQYF | TGTGCCAGCAGCATCTACAGGGGGGAATTATCAGATACGCAGTATTTT
TRBJ2-7 | . | . | 15 | TRBV4-2 | CASSGPPGSDYEQYF | TGTGCCAGCAGCGGTCCCCCGGGTTCGGACTACGAGCAGTACTTC
TRBJ2-1 | . | TRBD2 | 15 | TRBV25-1 | CASSDEASGKNEQFF | TGTGCCAGCAGTGATGAGGCTAGCGGGAAGAATGAGCAGTTCTTC
TRBJ1-6 | . | TRBD1 | 14 | TRBV11-2 | CASSSRQGQSPLHF | TGTGCCAGCAGCTCTCGACAGGGGCAATCACCCCTCCACTTT
TRBJ1-5 | . | . | 13 | TRBV2 | CASSVQGGQPQHF | TGTGCCAGCAGTGTCCAGGGAGGCCAGCCCCAGCATTTT
TRBJ2-7 | . | . | 15 | TRBV6-6 | CASSYGGAGAYEQYF | TGTGCCAGCAGTTACGGGGGGGCGGGGGCCTACGAGCAGTACTTC
TRBJ2-1 | . | . | 12 | TRBV19 | CASSIGGYEQFF | TGTGCCAGTAGTATCGGGGGATATGAGCAGTTCTTC
TRBJ1-1 | . | . | 13 | TRBV18 | CASSPYMNTEAFF | TGTGCCAGCTCACCGTATATGAACACTGAAGCTTTCTTT
TRBJ1-5 | . | . | 15 | TRBV18 | CASSPSQVAGQPQHF | TGTGCCAGCTCACCAAGTCAGGTAGCGGGTCAGCCCCAGCATTTT
TRBJ2-3 | . | TRBD1 | 16 | TRBV24-1 | CATSDETGWSTDTQYF | TGTGCCACCAGTGACGAGACAGGGTGGAGCACAGATACGCAGTATTTT
TRBJ2-5 | . | TRBD2 | 13 | TRBV5-6 | CASSLAGVETQYF | TGTGCCAGCAGCTTAGCGGGGGTAGAGACCCAGTACTTC
TRBJ2-7 | . | TRBD1 | 17 | TRBV27 | CASSSSTDRVGYYEQYF | TGTGCCAGCAGTTCATCCACGGACAGGGTTGGTTACTACGAGCAGTACTTC
TRBJ1-5 | medium-sized | . | 19 | TRBV24-1 | CATSDHDLTGRLRNQPQHF | TGTGCCACCAGTGATCATGATCTCACAGGGCGATTGAGAAATCAGCCCCAGCATTTT
TRBJ2-3 | . | . | 15 | TRBV19 | CASSIWQGRTDTQYF | TGTGCCAGTAGTATTTGGCAGGGGCGGACAGATACGCAGTATTTT
TRBJ1-5 | . | . | 15 | TRBV2 | CASSQDSHSNQPQHF | TGTGCCAGCAGTCAGGACAGCCATAGCAATCAGCCCCAGCATTTT
TRBJ1-1 | . | . | 13 | TRBV10-3 | CAISAAAGAEAFF | TGTGCCATCAGTGCCGCAGCGGGGGCTGAAGCTTTCTTT